A single sample gave rise to the 27 T cell receptor beta chains below, sequenced in a study of shared T cell receptors in the human thymus (dated by TCRdb to the early 2020s). The protocol used for the library was the immunoSEQ multiplex PCR assay. TCRdb holds this immuneACCESS table with in-frame rearrangements only. Some clones are missing; in checked studies, unresolved V genes explain under half, and the rest has no known cause. The sample contains 600,000 to 900,000 clones, 70% to 90% of them found a single time. The ten largest make up 0.0095% to 0.013% of the sample. The same specimen was also included in a second study, on human thymus T cells.

Sequencing was done on a sample of thymocytes. The receptors derive from a girl under three years old with a congenital heart defect. Donor details come from another sample of the same person, matched by shared clones.

This clone was seen more than once but under ten times. The chain employs TRBV4-3 and TRBJ2-1, with TRBD2 identical over 7 bases. The CDR3 length is 18 residues. Germline CDR1 reads LGHNA; CDR2 reads YSLEER. Trimming removed 4 bases from V and 0 bases from J; junction bases left unmatched: 12. The CDR3 coding sequence is TGCGCCAGCAGCCCTCGAGGTACGGGGGGTAGCTCCTACAATGAGCAGTTCTTC. Encoded protein: CASSPRGTGGSSYNEQFF.

This chain links TRBV2 with TRBJ1-6, with 8 bases lining up with TRBD1. The CDR3 covers 16 residues. With 5 bases clipped from V and 7 bases from J, the junction kept 10 bases outside the gene matches. CDR1 and CDR2 from the germline V gene are SNHLY and FYNNEI. Here the CDR3 reads CASSPPDRVWNSPLHF. The DNA of the CDR3 is TGTGCCAGCAGTCCCCCGGACAGGGTTTGGAATTCACCCCTCCACTTT.

V gene TRBV5-6 combines with J gene TRBJ1-2, with D perhaps TRBD1 (5 bases). Trimming removed 3 bases from V and 1 base from J, with 19 bases in between. CDR3 size: 17 residues. The germline gives CDR1 SGHDT, CDR2 YYEEEE. The CDR3 spells CASSWGGKGLFNYGYTF. Here the CDR3 DNA reads TGTGCCAGCAGCTGGGGGGGAAAGGGACTTTTTAACTATGGCTACACCTTC.

The V call is TRBV5-6, the J call TRBJ2-7; 13 bases map to TRBD2. The CDR3 totals 17 residues. The ends lost 4 bases at V and 1 base at J; junction bases unmatched: 8. The germline CDR1 and CDR2 sequences are SGHDT and YYEEEE. CDR3 amino acids: CASSPLRTSGGSYEQYF. DNA of the CDR3: TGTGCCAGCAGCCCGCTCCGGACTAGCGGGGGTTCCTACGAGCAGTACTTC. Based on the CDR3 plus reference TRBV5-6 and TRBJ2-7, the full variable domain is DAGVTQSPTHLIKTRGQQVTLRCSPKSGHDTVSWYQQALGQGPQFIFQYYEEEERQRGNFPDRFSGHQFPNYSSELNVNALLLGDSALYLCASSPLRTSGGSYEQYFGPGTRLTVT.

The rearrangement links TRBV19 to TRBJ1-5; 12 nucleotides match TRBD1. Germline loops: CDR1 LNHDA, CDR2 SQIVND (reference sequence). Trimming cost V 4 bases and J 6 bases; bases outside gene matches: 4. The CDR3 covers 15 residues. The chain's CDR3 is CASSRGQGARQPQHF. For the CDR3, the DNA is TGTGCCAGTAGTAGGGGACAGGGGGCACGTCAGCCCCAGCATTTT.

The chain joins TRBV29-1 to TRBJ2-2; unclear D gene. There are 14 residues in the CDR3. Germline V gives CDR1 SQVTM, CDR2 ANQGSEA. The V gene lost 3 bases and the J gene lost 1 base, with 9 bases spanning the gap. In DNA form, the CDR3 reads TGCAGCGTTGAGTCCCGAGAGAACACCGGGGAGCTGTTTTTT. Amino acids: CSVESRENTGELFF.

The rearrangement uses TRBV7-9 and TRBJ2-1, with 12 positions matching TRBD2. V trimming: 4 bases; J trimming: 7 bases; junction bases outside the gene matches: 8. Germline-derived CDR1 and CDR2 are SEHNR and FQNEAQ (reference sequence). The length of the CDR3 is 16 residues. CDR3 loop: CASSSPLAGGPNEQFF. CDR3 nucleotide sequence: TGTGCCAGCAGCTCCCCCCTAGCGGGGGGGCCTAATGAGCAGTTCTTC.

The chain uses TRBV12-5 and TRBJ2-7, with TRBD1 identical over 8 bases. The J segment lost 6 bases and the V segment lost 4 bases, leaving 14 bases of the junction unmatched. The CDR3 has 16 residues. Germline V gives CDR1 LGHNT, CDR2 FRNRAP. CDR3 nucleotides: TGTGCTAGTGGTTCCACCGCTTTTAGGACAGGGCGCGAGCAGTACTTC. It is translated as CASGSTAFRTGREQYF.

The V gene is TRBV19, the J gene TRBJ1-2, with D possibly matching TRBD1 (5 bases). The ends were cut back, 6 bases at V and 0 bases at J, with 11 bases in the middle. The CDR3 length is 14 residues. Germline loops: CDR1 LNHDA, CDR2 SQIVND (reference sequence). CDR3 protein: CASRRGYANYGYTF. The CDR3 nucleotides read TGTGCCAGTAGAAGGGGCTACGCTAACTATGGCTACACCTTC.

The J gene is TRBJ1-5, the V gene TRBV2; maybe TRBD1 (6 bases). V was trimmed by 5 bases and J by 7 bases, leaving 24 bases between them. The CDR3 contains 17 residues. Germline V CDR1 and CDR2: SNHLY, FYNNEI. CDR3 in amino acids: CASSHPGATGMYQPQHF. The CDR3 DNA follows: TGTGCCAGCAGTCATCCCGGGGCTACAGGGATGTACCAGCCCCAGCATTTT.

The V call is TRBV2, the J call TRBJ1-1; D not certain. The V and J ends lost 10 bases and 8 bases respectively, with 17 bases between them. Germline V gene sequence: CDR1 SNHLY, CDR2 FYNNEI. The CDR3 contains 12 residues. The CDR3 DNA reads TGTGCCACCAAAGGCGAGCGGATAGAAGCTTTCTTT. It is translated as CATKGERIEAFF.

This chain uses TRBV30 with TRBJ1-6; D call uncertain. V dropped 0 bases and J dropped 3 bases, with 6 bases sitting between them. Germline CDR1 GTSNPN, CDR2 SVGIG (reference sequence). The CDR3 consists of 14 residues. CDR3 region: CAWSVGVYNSPLHF. CDR3 in DNA: TGTGCCTGGAGTGTCGGGGTCTATAATTCACCCCTCCACTTT.

The chain recombines TRBV25-1 with TRBJ1-1, with D uncertain. V shed 11 bases and J shed 7 bases, with 11 bases lying between them. Germline-derived CDR1 and CDR2 are MGHDK and SYGVNS. The CDR3 is 10 residues long. The CDR3 spells CAGSTDEAFF. As DNA, the CDR3 is TGTGCCGGCTCCACCGATGAAGCTTTCTTT.

This clone was recorded only once. The V gene is TRBV28, the J gene TRBJ1-1, with a possible D match to TRBD1 (6 bases). V lost 7 bases, J lost 0 bases, and 15 bases lay in between. CDR1 is MDHEN and CDR2 is SYDVKM in the germline V gene. The CDR3 contains 15 residues. CDR3 loop: CASKGVPGLNTEAFF. For the CDR3, the DNA is TGTGCCAGCAAGGGGGTCCCAGGGTTGAACACTGAAGCTTTCTTT.

This sequence joins TRBV5-1 and TRBJ1-1, with TRBD1 identical over 8 bases. There are 15 residues in the CDR3. Germline lookup yields CDR1 SGHRS and CDR2 YFSETQ. With V trimmed by 4 bases and J by 6 bases, 11 bases remained unmatched. CDR3 amino acids: CASSQTTGEIAEAFF. CDR3 nucleotides: TGCGCCAGCAGCCAAACGACAGGGGAGATCGCTGAAGCTTTCTTT. The complete variable domain, with remaining parts taken from reference TRBV5-1 and TRBJ1-1, reads KAGVTQTPRYLIKTRGQQVTLSCSPISGHRSVSWYQQTPGQGLQFLFEYFSETQRNKGNFPGRFSGRQFSNSRSEMNVSTLELGDSALYLCASSQTTGEIAEAFFGQGTRLTVV.

The CDR3 sequence is CASSTTSGGPNTGELFF. CDR3 in DNA: TGTGCCAGCAGCACTACTAGCGGGGGGCCGAACACCGGGGAGCTGTTTTTT. This chain connects TRBV7-3 to TRBJ2-2, with 12 positions matching TRBD2. Germline V gene lookup returns CDR1 SGHTA and CDR2 FQGTGA. The length of the CDR3 is 17 residues. With V trimmed by 5 bases and J by 0 bases, 4 bases remained unmatched.

The CDR3 DNA reads as TGTGCCAGCAGCTTGGATCTTCAGGGTTACTATGGCTACACCTTC. Translation: CASSLDLQGYYGYTF. The rearrangement links TRBV5-6 to TRBJ1-2; the D gene is possibly TRBD1 (5 bases). Looked up from germline, CDR1 is SGHDT and CDR2 is YYEEEE. Trimming removed 0 bases at V and 3 bases at J, with 12 bases between. The CDR3 runs 15 residues.

The chain combines TRBV6-1 with TRBJ1-6; D not certain. The CDR3 length is 19 residues. Germline CDR1 reads MNHNS; CDR2 reads SASEGT. V lost 0 bases to trimming and J lost 0 bases, with 15 bases between them. The CDR3 coding sequence is TGTGCCAGCAGTGAAGCGGCGCAAGGAGATAGCTCCTATAATTCACCCCTCCACTTT. Translation: CASSEAAQGDSSYNSPLHF.

V gene TRBV10-1 combines with J gene TRBJ2-5; TRBD2 aligns across 7 bases. This CDR3 has 17 amino acids. Germline assignment: CDR1 WNHNN and CDR2 SYGVQD (reference sequence). V gave up 2 bases and J gave up 2 bases; unmatched junction bases: 11. The CDR3 is CASSEGSERGSQETQYF. The DNA for the CDR3 is TGCGCCAGCAGTGAGGGGTCAGAGCGGGGTTCACAAGAGACCCAGTACTTC.

The chain carries TRBV28 and TRBJ1-5; D is unclear. The CDR3 sequence is 16 residues long. Germline CDR1 reads MDHEN; CDR2 reads SYDVKM. The V end was cut by 2 bases, the J end by 5 bases, with 16 bases between. For the CDR3, the DNA is TGTGCCAGCAGTTTACGCCCCAAACGACTTGATCAGCCCCAGCATTTT. Protein product: CASSLRPKRLDQPQHF.

The chain recombines TRBV6-5 with TRBJ1-1, with D maybe TRBD1 (6 bases). This CDR3 is built from 16 residues. Trimming took 0 bases from V and 1 from J, leaving 12 bases between them. Germline V CDR1 and CDR2: MNHEY, SVGAGI. This CDR3 is CASSYSSGGRNTEAFF. The DNA of the CDR3 is TGTGCCAGCAGTTACTCGAGTGGGGGCAGGAACACTGAAGCTTTCTTT.

This chain joins TRBV5-4 and TRBJ2-3; D uncertain. Per germline, CDR1 SGHNT and CDR2 YYREEE (reference sequence). V was shortened by 1 base and J by 3 bases, with 12 bases between the two germline ends. The CDR3 runs 15 residues. CDR3 DNA sequence: TGTGCCAGCAGCTTGCGGGTAGTAGAAACAGATACGCAGTATTTT. Its translation is CASSLRVVETDTQYF.

The chain uses TRBV2 and TRBJ1-4; the D gene is possibly TRBD1 (5 bases). Trimming removed 2 bases at V and 8 bases at J, with 24 bases between. CDR1 SNHLY and CDR2 FYNNEI come from the germline V gene. The CDR3 spans 18 residues. CDR3 amino acids: CASSERRVRAGHREKLFF. CDR3 nucleotides: TGTGCCAGCAGTGAAAGGCGGGTACGAGCGGGGCATCGGGAAAAACTGTTTTTT.

The CDR3 protein is CASSSEPGGEQFF. The CDR3 region has the DNA TGTGCCAGCAGCTCAGAACCGGGTGGGGAGCAGTTTTTT. This chain connects TRBV7-2 to TRBJ1-4; D uncertain. Trimming removed 4 bases at V and 16 bases at J, with 19 bases between. The CDR3 spans 13 residues. Germline CDR1 and CDR2: SGHTA and FQGNSA.

V and J are TRBV5-1 and TRBJ1-6, with 8 nucleotides matching TRBD1. Germline CDR1 reads SGHRS; CDR2 reads YFSETQ. V lost 3 bases and J lost 10; bases outside the gene matches: 6. The CDR3 extends over 14 amino acids. This chain's CDR3 is CASSYDRGRSPLHF. Written as DNA, the CDR3 is TGCGCCAGCAGCTACGACAGGGGTAGGTCACCCCTCCACTTT.

This chain joins TRBV7-3 and TRBJ1-1; 7 bases align to TRBD1. This CDR3 comprises 16 residues. Per germline, CDR1 SGHTA and CDR2 FQGTGA. Trimming cost V 5 bases and J 2 bases; bases outside gene matches: 11. CDR3 DNA: TGTGCCAGCAGCGAATACAGACAGGGAGGAAACACTGAAGCTTTCTTT. Translated, it gives CASSEYRQGGNTEAFF.

This clone has just a few counts. The rearrangement uses TRBV5-4 and TRBJ1-3; TRBD1 aligns across 10 bases. The V segment lost 4 bases and the J segment 3 bases; nucleotides outside the gene matches: 7. This CDR3 spans 16 amino acids. CDR1 is SGHNT, CDR2 YYREEE, per germline (reference sequence). The CDR3 bases are TGTGCCAGCAGCCCGGGGACAGGGGATCATGGAAACACCATATATTTT. Protein: CASSPGTGDHGNTIYF.